This passage covers 16 T cell receptor beta chains from one sample sequenced in a study of cytomegalovirus exposure and HLA in healthy donors. The PCR was carried out with 60 Vbeta primers and 13 Jbeta primers. Clones were read by immunoSEQ multiplex PCR, and TCRdb kept only the in-frame ones, dropping some. The sample lists fewer than 200,000 clones, approximately 80% occurring once. Sequencing was done on a sample of PBMCs. These receptors were collected from a woman younger than 30 in good health and CMV-seropositive.

The chain uses TRBV2 and TRBJ2-1; 10 bases are shared with TRBD2. Germline loops: CDR1 SNHLY, CDR2 FYNNEI. V lost 7 bases and J lost 3; bases outside the gene matches: 0. CDR3 length equals 13 residues. This chain's CDR3 is CASTSGGYNEQFF. The CDR3, as DNA: TGTGCCAGCACTAGCGGGGGCTACAATGAGCAGTTCTTC.

The rearrangement joins TRBV10-1 to TRBJ2-1; possibly TRBD2 for D (5 bases). The V and J ends lost 5 bases and 9 bases respectively, with 17 bases between them. Germline V lookup: CDR1 WNHNN, CDR2 SYGVQD (reference sequence). The CDR3 loop spans 14 amino acids. CDR3 amino acids: CASSRTHPYGEQFF. For the CDR3, the DNA is TGCGCCAGCAGTCGGACTCACCCGTATGGTGAGCAGTTCTTC.

The chain uses TRBV4-3 and TRBJ2-1, with D unresolved. Germline V gene lookup returns CDR1 LGHNA and CDR2 YSLEER. The V gene lost 4 bases and the J gene lost 3 bases, with 10 bases spanning the gap. The CDR3 has 14 amino acids. In DNA, the CDR3 is TGCGCCAGCAGCCCCAGCACGGGCTACAATGAGCAGTTCTTC. Translating it yields CASSPSTGYNEQFF.

The chain carries TRBV5-1 and TRBJ2-7; a possible D gene is TRBD1 (6 bases). Germline V CDR1 and CDR2: SGHRS, YFSETQ. Trimming removed 0 bases at V and 6 bases at J, with 10 bases between. There are 13 residues in the CDR3. CDR3 loop: CASSLGGLSEQYF. The CDR3 DNA reads TGCGCCAGCAGCTTGGGGGGGCTTAGCGAGCAGTACTTC.

This chain connects TRBV11-2 to TRBJ2-3; possibly TRBD2 for D (6 bases). Looked up from germline, CDR1 is SGHAT and CDR2 is FQNNGV. This CDR3 spans 17 amino acids. V dropped 1 base and J dropped 3 bases, with 17 bases sitting between them. The CDR3 loop reads CASSLGYRLVQTDTQYF. The CDR3 coding sequence is TGTGCCAGCAGCTTAGGTTACAGACTAGTTCAGACAGATACGCAGTATTTT.

CDR3 DNA: TGTGCCTGGACAATACGGGGGACCATTGGGGATACGCAGTATTTT. Translating it yields CAWTIRGTIGDTQYF. This chain uses TRBV30 with TRBJ2-3; D possibly corresponds to TRBD2 (6 bases). Germline CDR1 GTSNPN, CDR2 SVGIG (reference sequence). V lost 4 bases to trimming and J lost 6 bases, with 20 bases between them. The CDR3 runs 15 residues.

The rearrangement joins TRBV5-4 to TRBJ2-7; D is undetermined. The germline V and J ends were trimmed by 1 base and 2 bases, with 10 bases remaining between them. Germline V gene data show CDR1 as SGHNT and CDR2 as YYREEE (reference sequence). The CDR3 spans 14 residues. The CDR3 nucleotides read TGTGCCAGCAGCTTGCCTAGTCAACCCTACGAGCAGTACTTC. Encoded protein: CASSLPSQPYEQYF.

The chain links TRBV27 to TRBJ2-1; 9 bases line up with TRBD2. J was trimmed by 9 bases and V by 6 bases; bases with no gene match: 15. The CDR3 has 16 residues. Germline V gene lookup returns CDR1 MNHEY and CDR2 SMNVEV (reference sequence). CDR3 region: CASSFRSGGRGGEQFF. CDR3 DNA sequence: TGTGCCAGCAGCTTCCGTAGCGGGGGCCGGGGGGGTGAGCAGTTCTTC.

V is TRBV19 and J is TRBJ2-6; 8 bases match TRBD1. The germline V gene has CDR1 LNHDA and CDR2 SQIVND (reference sequence). This CDR3 has 18 amino acids. Unmatched junction bases numbered 11, after V lost 7 bases and J lost 0 bases. CDR3 bases: TGTGCCAGTACCCCCAGGGGGCAGGGAGGCTCTGGGGCCAACGTCCTGACTTTC. It specifies CASTPRGQGGSGANVLTF.

This clone was recorded a few times. The chain links TRBV4-1 to TRBJ2-2, with a tentative D call TRBD2 (6 bases). Germline-derived CDR1 and CDR2 are MGHRA and YSYEKL. Trimming took 7 bases from V and 5 from J, leaving 17 bases between them. CDR3 length equals 15 residues. Written as DNA, the CDR3 is TGCGCCAGCACCCCGGATCAGGGAGGTACCGGGGAGCTGTTTTTT. Protein product: CASTPDQGGTGELFF.

V gene TRBV2 combines with J gene TRBJ2-7; 7 nucleotides match TRBD1. CDR1 is SNHLY and CDR2 is FYNNEI in the germline V gene. Trimming removed 5 bases from V and 6 bases from J; junction bases left unmatched: 4. The CDR3 totals 12 residues. In DNA form, the CDR3 reads TGTGCCAGCAGTCTACACAGGGGCGAGCAGTACTTC. The encoded protein is CASSLHRGEQYF. Based on the CDR3 plus reference TRBV2 and TRBJ2-7, the full variable domain is EPEVTQTPSHQVTQMGQEVILRCVPISNHLYFYWYRQILGQKVEFLVSFYNNEISEKSEIFDDQFSVERPDGSNFTLKIRSTKLEDSAMYFCASSLHRGEQYFGPGTRLTVT.

The rearrangement uses TRBV4-1 and TRBJ2-4; 11 positions match TRBD2. The J segment lost 13 bases and the V segment lost 0 bases, leaving 8 bases of the junction unmatched. CDR3 length equals 15 residues. Germline CDR1 and CDR2: MGHRA and YSYEKL. The CDR3 here is CASSQEIPLAGGQYF. The CDR3 nucleotides are TGCGCCAGCAGCCAAGAAATACCGCTAGCGGGGGGCCAGTACTTC.

The chain joins TRBV11-3 to TRBJ2-3; perhaps TRBD1 as D (6 bases). V was shortened by 5 bases and J by 1 base, with 13 bases between the two germline ends. Germline CDR1 and CDR2: SGHNT and YENEEA. The CDR3 has 15 amino acids. CDR3 DNA: TGTGCCAGCAGCCGGAGGACAGACGGCACAGATACGCAGTATTTT. Protein sequence: CASSRRTDGTDTQYF.

The chain links TRBV6-1 to TRBJ2-4; 7 bases are shared with TRBD1. This CDR3 comprises 16 residues. J lost 8 bases, V lost 0 bases, and 10 bases had no gene match. Germline V gene data show CDR1 as MNHNS and CDR2 as SASEGT. CDR3 sequence: CASSEARNRGSDIQYF. CDR3 nucleotides: TGTGCCAGCAGTGAAGCGCGGAACAGGGGATCGGACATTCAGTACTTC.

This clone was observed once. The V call is TRBV19, the J call TRBJ2-3, with 13 bases aligning to TRBD2. V lost 5 bases, J lost 6 bases, and 8 bases stayed unmatched. CDR3 length: 16 amino acids. Germline assignment: CDR1 LNHDA and CDR2 SQIVND (reference sequence). CDR3 nucleotides: TGTGCCAGTAGTGCGTGGACTAGCGGGGGTGGGGATACGCAGTATTTT. Amino acids: CASSAWTSGGGDTQYF.

This chain uses TRBV7-9 with TRBJ1-1, with D maybe TRBD1 (5 bases). The CDR3 contains 14 residues. Germline CDR1 and CDR2: SEHNR and FQNEAQ (reference sequence). The V end was cut by 1 base, the J end by 7 bases, with 13 bases between. In DNA, the CDR3 is TGTGCCAGCAGCTTAGGTCAGGGTTTGGGTGAAGCTTTCTTT. Protein product: CASSLGQGLGEAFF.